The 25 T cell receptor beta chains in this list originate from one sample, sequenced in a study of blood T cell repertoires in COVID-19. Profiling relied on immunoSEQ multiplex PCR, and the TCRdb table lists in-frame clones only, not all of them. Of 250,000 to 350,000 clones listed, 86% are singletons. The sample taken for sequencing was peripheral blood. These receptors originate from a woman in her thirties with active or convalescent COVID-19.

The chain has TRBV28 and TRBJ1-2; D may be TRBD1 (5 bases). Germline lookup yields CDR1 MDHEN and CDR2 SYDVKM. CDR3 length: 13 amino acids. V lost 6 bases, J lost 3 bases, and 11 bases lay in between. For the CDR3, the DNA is TGTGCCAGCAGCCTGGGGGGACACTATGGCTACACCTTC. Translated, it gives CASSLGGHYGYTF.

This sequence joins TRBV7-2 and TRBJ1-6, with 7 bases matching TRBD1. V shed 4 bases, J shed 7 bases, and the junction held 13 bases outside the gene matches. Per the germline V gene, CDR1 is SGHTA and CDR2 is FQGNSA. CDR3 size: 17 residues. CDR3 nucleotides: TGTGCCAGCAGCTCGGGGCCCTACACAGGGGAAAATTCACCCCTCCACTTT. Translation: CASSSGPYTGENSPLHF.

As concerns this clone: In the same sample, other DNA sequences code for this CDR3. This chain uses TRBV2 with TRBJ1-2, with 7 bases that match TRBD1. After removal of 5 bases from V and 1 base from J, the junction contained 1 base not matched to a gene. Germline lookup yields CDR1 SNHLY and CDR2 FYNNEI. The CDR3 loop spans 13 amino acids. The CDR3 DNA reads TGTGCCAGCAGTCGGGACAGTAACTATGGCTACACCTTC. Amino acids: CASSRDSNYGYTF.

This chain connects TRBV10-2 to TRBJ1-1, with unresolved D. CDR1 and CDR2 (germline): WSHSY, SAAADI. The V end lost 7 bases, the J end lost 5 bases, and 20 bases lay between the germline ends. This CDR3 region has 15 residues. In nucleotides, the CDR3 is TGCGCCAGCACCTTGGGAGGGTCGGCGGGGACTGAAGCTTTCTTT. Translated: CASTLGGSAGTEAFF.

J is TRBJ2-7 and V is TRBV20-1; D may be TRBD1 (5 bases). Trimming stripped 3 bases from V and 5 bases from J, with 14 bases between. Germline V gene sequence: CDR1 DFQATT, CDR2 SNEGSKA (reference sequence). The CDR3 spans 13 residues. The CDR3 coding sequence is TGCAGTGCTAGTTCAGGGAATAGCCACGAGCAGTACTTC. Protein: CSASSGNSHEQYF.

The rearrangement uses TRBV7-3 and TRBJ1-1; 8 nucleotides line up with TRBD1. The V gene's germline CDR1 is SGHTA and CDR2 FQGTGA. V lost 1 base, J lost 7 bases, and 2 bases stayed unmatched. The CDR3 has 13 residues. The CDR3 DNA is TGTGCCAGCAGCTTAATACAGGGGGGTGAAGCTTTCTTT. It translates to CASSLIQGGEAFF.

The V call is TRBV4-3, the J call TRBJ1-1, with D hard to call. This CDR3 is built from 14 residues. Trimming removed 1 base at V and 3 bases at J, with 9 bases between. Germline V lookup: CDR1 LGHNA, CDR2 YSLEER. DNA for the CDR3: TGCGCCAGCAGCCAAGGTTGGGGAGACACTGAAGCTTTCTTT. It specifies CASSQGWGDTEAFF.

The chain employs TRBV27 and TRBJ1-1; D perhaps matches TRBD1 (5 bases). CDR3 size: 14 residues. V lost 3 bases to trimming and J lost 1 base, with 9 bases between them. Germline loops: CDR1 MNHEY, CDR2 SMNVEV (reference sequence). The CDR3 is CASSLEGRNTEAFF. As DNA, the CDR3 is TGTGCCAGCAGTTTGGAGGGGAGGAACACTGAAGCTTTCTTT.

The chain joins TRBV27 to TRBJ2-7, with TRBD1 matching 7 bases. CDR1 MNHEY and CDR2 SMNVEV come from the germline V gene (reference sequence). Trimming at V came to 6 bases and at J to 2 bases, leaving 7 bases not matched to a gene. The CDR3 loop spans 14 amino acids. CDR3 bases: TGTGCCAGCAGGTCGATCGGACAGGCCTACGAGCAGTACTTC. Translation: CASRSIGQAYEQYF.

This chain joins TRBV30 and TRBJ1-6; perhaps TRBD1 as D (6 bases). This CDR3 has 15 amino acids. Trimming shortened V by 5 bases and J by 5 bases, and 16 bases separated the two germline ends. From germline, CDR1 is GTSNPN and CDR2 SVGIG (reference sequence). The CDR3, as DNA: TGTGCCTGGTCAGTCACAGGGCTGGATAATTCACCCCTCCACTTT. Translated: CAWSVTGLDNSPLHF. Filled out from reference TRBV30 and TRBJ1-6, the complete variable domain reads SQTIHQWPATLVQPVGSPLSLECTVEGTSNPNLYWYRQAAGRGLQLLFYSVGIGQISSEVPQNLSASRPQDRQFILSSKKLLLSDSGFYLCAWSVTGLDNSPLHFGNGTRLTVT.

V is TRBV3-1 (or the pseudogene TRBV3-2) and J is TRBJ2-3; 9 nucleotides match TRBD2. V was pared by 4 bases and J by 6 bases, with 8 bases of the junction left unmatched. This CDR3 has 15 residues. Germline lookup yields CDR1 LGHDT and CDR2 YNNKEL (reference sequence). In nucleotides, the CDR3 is TGTGCCAGCAGCCGACGGCGGGGGGGCGTGGATACGCAGTATTTT. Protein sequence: CASSRRRGGVDTQYF.

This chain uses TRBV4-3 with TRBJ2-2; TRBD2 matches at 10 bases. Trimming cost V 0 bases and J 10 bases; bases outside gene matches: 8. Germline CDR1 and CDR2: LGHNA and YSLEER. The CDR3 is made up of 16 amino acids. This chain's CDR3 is CASSQDIQRGGAELFF. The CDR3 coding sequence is TGCGCCAGCAGCCAAGATATTCAGCGGGGGGGCGCGGAGCTGTTTTTT.

CDR3 sequence: CASSLRGWDGYTF. The DNA of the CDR3 is TGCGCCAGCAGCTTGAGGGGGTGGGATGGCTACACCTTC. This sequence joins TRBV5-1 and TRBJ1-2; perhaps TRBD1 as D (6 bases). CDR3 length: 13 residues. Between the trimmed V and J ends, which lost 1 base and 6 bases, there was a span of 10 bases. Germline CDR1 and CDR2: SGHRS and YFSETQ.

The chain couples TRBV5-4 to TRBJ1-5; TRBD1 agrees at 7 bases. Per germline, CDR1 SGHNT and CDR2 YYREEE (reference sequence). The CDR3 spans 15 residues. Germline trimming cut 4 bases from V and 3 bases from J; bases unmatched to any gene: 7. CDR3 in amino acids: CASSVRDRPNQPQHF. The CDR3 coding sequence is TGTGCCAGCAGCGTCCGGGACAGACCCAATCAGCCCCAGCATTTT.

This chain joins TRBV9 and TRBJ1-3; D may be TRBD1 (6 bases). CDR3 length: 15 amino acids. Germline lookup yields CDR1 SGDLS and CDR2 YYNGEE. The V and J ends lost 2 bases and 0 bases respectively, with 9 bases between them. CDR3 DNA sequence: TGTGCCAGCAGCGTCCAGGGGAACTCTGGAAACACCATATATTTT. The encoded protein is CASSVQGNSGNTIYF.

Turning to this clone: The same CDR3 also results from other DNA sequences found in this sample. CDR3 DNA: TGTGCCAGCAGATACAGGGGCACTGAAGCTTTCTTT. Protein sequence: CASRYRGTEAFF. The genes are TRBV6-2 or TRBV6-3 and TRBJ1-1; 7 nucleotides match TRBD1. The germline CDR1 and CDR2 sequences are MNHEY and SVGEGT. V was clipped by 6 bases and J by 4 bases; unmatched bases: 2. The CDR3 loop spans 12 amino acids.

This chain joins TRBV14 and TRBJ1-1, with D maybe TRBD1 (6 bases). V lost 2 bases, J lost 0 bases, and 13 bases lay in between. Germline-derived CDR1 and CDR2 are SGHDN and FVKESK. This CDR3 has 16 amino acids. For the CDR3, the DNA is TGTGCCAGCAGCCAACAGGGGTTTTTGATGAACACTGAAGCTTTCTTT. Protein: CASSQQGFLMNTEAFF.

The CDR3 nucleotides are TGTGCCAGCAAGGGGCCGGGTGGCTACACCTTC. Its protein is CASKGPGGYTF. The J gene is TRBJ1-2, the V gene TRBV25-1, with D perhaps TRBD1 (5 bases). Germline V CDR1 and CDR2: MGHDK, SYGVNS. V lost 7 bases and J 7 bases, leaving 10 bases between the germline ends. The CDR3 sequence is 11 residues long.

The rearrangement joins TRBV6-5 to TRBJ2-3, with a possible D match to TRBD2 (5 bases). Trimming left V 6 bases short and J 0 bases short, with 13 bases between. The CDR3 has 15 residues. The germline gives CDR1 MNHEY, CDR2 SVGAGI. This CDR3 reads CASRAPAVSTDTQYF. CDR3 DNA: TGTGCCAGCAGGGCCCCAGCGGTGAGCACAGATACGCAGTATTTT.

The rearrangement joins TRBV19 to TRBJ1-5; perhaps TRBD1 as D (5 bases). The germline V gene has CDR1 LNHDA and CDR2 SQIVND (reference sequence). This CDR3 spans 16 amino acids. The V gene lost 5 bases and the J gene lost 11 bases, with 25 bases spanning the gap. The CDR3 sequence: CASSPESGRGEMAQHF. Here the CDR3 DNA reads TGTGCCAGTAGTCCGGAATCGGGACGGGGGGAAATGGCCCAGCATTTT.

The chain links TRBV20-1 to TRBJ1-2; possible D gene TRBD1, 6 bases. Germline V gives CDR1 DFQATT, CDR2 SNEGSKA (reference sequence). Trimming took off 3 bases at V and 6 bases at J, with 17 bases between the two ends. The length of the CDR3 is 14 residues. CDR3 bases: TGCAGTGCTAGTCGGACAGAACGGGAGGATGGCTACACCTTC. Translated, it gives CSASRTEREDGYTF.

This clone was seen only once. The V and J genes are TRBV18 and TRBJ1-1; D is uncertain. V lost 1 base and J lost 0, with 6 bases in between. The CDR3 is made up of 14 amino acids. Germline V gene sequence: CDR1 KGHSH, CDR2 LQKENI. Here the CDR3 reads CASSPRALNTEAFF. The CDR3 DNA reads TGTGCCAGCTCACCACGGGCCCTGAACACTGAAGCTTTCTTT. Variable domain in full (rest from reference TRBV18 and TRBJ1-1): NAGVMQNPRHLVRRRGQEARLRCSPMKGHSHVYWYRQLPEEGLKFMVYLQKENIIDESGMPKERFSAEFPKEGPSILRIQQVVRGDSAAYFCASSPRALNTEAFFGQGTRLTVV.

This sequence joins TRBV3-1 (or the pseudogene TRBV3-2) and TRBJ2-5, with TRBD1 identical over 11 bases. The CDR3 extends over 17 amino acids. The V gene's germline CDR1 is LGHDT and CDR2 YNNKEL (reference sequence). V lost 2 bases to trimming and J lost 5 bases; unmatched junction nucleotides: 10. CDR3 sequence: CASSQSGQGVFLETQYF. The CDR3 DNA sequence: TGTGCCAGCAGCCAATCGGGACAGGGGGTCTTTTTGGAGACCCAGTACTTC.

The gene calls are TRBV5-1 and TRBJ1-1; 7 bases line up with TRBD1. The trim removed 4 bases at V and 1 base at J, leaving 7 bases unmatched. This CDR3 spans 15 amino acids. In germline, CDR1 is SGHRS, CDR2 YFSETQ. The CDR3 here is CASSPRGTENTEAFF. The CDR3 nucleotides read TGCGCCAGCAGCCCCCGAGGGACAGAGAACACTGAAGCTTTCTTT.

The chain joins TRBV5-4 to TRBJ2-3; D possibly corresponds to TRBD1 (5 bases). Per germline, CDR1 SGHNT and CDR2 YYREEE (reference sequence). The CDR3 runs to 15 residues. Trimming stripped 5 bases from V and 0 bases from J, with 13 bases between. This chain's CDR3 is CASRSKGISTDTQYF. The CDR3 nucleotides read TGTGCCAGCAGAAGTAAGGGGATAAGCACAGATACGCAGTATTTT.